This T cell receptor beta chain was recovered during a study of memory CD4+ T cells and cytomegalovirus serostatus. Study-wide results and caveats: Repertoires predicted CMV serostatus with median bootstrapped AUC of around 0.96. Of under 200 reported CMV TCRbeta sequences, 55 to 80 were found in memory CD4+ repertoires.

The sort gate was single viable CD3+CD4+CD8-CD45RO+ cells for memory CD4+ T cells. Serostatus was set by detecting CMV pp150, pp28, p38, p52 IgG. The CDR3 totals 16 residues. Looked up from germline, CDR1 is SNHLY and CDR2 is FYNNEI. V lost 7 bases, J lost 7 bases, and 20 bases lay in between. Data came from immunoSEQ multiplex PCR; TCRdb stores just in-frame clones and leaves some out. The sample lists 45,000 to 55,000 clones, around 80% seen once, with more than 1.5% in the top ten. A remark on this clone: The target antigen is unknown.

The sequence was collected from an adult in good health and CMV-seronegative. The sequencing sample was made of memory CD4+ T cells from blood. The chain joins TRBV2 to TRBJ1-6; no firm D call. The CDR3 DNA sequence: TGTGCCAGCAAAGATCAGGTTCATGAAATAAATTCACCCCTCCACTTT. It encodes CASKDQVHEINSPLHF.